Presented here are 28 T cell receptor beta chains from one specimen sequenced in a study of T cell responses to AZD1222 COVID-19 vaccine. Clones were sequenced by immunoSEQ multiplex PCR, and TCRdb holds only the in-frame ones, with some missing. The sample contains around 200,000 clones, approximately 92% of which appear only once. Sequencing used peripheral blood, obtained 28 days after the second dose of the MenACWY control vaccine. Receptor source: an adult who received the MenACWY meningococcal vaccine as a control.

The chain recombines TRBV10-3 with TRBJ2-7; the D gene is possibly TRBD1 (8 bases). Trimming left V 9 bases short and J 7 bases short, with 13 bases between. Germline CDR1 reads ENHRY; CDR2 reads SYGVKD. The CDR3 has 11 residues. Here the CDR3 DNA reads TGTGCCATTGGACAGGGAGGGGAGCAGTACTTC. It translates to CAIGQGGEQYF.

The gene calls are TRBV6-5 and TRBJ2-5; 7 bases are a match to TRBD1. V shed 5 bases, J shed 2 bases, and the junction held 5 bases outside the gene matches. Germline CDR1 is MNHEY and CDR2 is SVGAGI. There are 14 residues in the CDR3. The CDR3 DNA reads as TGTGCCAGCAGTCCCCGACAGGGACAAGAGACCCAGTACTTC. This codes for CASSPRQGQETQYF.

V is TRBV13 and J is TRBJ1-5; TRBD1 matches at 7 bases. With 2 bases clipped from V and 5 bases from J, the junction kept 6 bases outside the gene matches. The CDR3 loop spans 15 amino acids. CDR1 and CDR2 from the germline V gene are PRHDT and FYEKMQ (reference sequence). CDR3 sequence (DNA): TGTGCCAGCAGCTTAACAGGGGAAAGTCATCAGCCCCAGCATTTT. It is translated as CASSLTGESHQPQHF.

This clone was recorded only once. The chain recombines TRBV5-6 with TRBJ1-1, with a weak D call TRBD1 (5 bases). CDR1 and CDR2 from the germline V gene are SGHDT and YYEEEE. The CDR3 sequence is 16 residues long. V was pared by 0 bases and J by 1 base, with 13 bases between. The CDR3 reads CASSLAGVGGNTEAFF. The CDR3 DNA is TGTGCCAGCAGCTTGGCAGGAGTGGGGGGGAACACTGAAGCTTTCTTT.

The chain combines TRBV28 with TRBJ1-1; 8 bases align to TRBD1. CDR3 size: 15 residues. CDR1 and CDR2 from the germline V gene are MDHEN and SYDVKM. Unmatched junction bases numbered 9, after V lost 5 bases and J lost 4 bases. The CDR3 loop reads CASSPMTGASTEAFF. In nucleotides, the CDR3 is TGTGCCAGCAGTCCTATGACAGGGGCCTCCACTGAAGCTTTCTTT.

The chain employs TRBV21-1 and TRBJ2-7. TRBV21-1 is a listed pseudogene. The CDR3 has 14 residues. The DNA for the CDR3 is TGTGCCAGCAGCAAAGGGACGAGCTCCTACGAGCAGTACTTC. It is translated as CASSKGTSSYEQYF.

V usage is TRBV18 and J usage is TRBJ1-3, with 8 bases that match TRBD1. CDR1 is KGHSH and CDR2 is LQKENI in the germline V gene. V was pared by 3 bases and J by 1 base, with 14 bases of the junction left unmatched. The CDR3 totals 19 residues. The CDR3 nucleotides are TGTGCCAGCTCACCGTGGGGACAGGCTTTCAAGGGGTCTGGAAACACCATATATTTT. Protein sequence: CASSPWGQAFKGSGNTIYF. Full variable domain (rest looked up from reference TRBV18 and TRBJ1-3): NAGVMQNPRHLVRRRGQEARLRCSPMKGHSHVYWYRQLPEEGLKFMVYLQKENIIDESGMPKERFSAEFPKEGPSILRIQQVVRGDSAAYFCASSPWGQAFKGSGNTIYFGEGSWLTVV.

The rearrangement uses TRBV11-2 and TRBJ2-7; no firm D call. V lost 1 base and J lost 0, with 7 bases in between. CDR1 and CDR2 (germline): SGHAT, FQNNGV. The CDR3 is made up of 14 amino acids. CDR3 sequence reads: CASSLAGFSYEQYF. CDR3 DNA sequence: TGTGCCAGCAGCTTAGCGGGTTTCTCCTACGAGCAGTACTTC. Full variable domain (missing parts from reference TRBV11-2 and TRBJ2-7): EAGVAQSPRYKIIEKRQSVAFWCNPISGHATLYWYQQILGQGPKLLIQFQNNGVVDDSQLPKDRFSAERLKGVDSTLKIQPAKLEDSAVYLCASSLAGFSYEQYFGPGTRLTVT.

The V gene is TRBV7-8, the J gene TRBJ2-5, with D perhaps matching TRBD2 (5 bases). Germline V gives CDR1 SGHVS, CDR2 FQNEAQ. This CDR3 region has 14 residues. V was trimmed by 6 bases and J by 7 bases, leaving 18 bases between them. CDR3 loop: CASRYRRAGGTQYF. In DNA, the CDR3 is TGTGCCAGCAGATATAGAAGGGCTGGAGGGACCCAGTACTTC.

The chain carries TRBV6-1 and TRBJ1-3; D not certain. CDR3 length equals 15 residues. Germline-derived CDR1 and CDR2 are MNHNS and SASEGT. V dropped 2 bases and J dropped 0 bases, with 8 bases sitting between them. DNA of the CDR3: TGTGCCAGCAGTGAAAGGCTAATCTCTGGAAACACCATATATTTT. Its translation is CASSERLISGNTIYF.

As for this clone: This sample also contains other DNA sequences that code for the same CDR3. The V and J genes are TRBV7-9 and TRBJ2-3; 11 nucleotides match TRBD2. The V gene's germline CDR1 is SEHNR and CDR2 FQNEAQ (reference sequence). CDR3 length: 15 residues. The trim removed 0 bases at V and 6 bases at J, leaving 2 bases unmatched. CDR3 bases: TGTGCCAGCAGCTTAGCTAGCGGGGGGGCCGATACGCAGTATTTT. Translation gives CASSLASGGADTQYF.

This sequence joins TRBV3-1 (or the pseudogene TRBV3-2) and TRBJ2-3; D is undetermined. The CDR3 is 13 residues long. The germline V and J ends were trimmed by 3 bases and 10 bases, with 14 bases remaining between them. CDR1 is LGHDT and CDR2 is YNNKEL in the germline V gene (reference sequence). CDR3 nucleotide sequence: TGTGCCAGCAGCCAGGACCTACGGAGTCCGCAGTATTTT. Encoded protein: CASSQDLRSPQYF.

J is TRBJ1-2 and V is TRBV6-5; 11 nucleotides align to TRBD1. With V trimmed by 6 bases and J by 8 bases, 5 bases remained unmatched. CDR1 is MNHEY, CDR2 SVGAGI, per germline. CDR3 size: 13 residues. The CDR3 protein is CASRRTGGEGYTF. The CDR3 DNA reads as TGTGCCAGCAGAAGGACAGGGGGCGAAGGCTACACCTTC.

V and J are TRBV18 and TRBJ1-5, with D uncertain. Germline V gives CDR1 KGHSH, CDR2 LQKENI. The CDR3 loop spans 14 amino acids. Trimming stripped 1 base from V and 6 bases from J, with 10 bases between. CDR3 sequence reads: CASSPQGKGQPQHF. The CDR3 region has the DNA TGTGCCAGCTCACCACAAGGGAAAGGTCAGCCCCAGCATTTT.

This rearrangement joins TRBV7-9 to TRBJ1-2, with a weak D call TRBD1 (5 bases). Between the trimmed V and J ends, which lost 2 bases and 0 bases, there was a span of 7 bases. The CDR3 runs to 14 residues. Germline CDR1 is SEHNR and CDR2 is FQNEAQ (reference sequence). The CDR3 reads CASSLPTANYGYTF. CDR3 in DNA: TGTGCCAGCAGCTTACCGACAGCTAACTATGGCTACACCTTC.

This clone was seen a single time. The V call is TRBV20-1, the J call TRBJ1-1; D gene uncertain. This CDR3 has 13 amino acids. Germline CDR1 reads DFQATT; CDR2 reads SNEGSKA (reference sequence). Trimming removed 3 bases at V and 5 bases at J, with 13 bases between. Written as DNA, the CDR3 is TGCAGTGCTAGTTCTCGAATGGGGACTGAAGCTTTCTTT. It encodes CSASSRMGTEAFF.

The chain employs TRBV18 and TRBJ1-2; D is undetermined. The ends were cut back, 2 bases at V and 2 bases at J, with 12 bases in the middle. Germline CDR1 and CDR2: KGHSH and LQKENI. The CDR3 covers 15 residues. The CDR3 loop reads CASSPGRTQNYGYTF. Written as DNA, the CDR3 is TGTGCCAGCTCACCAGGTCGGACTCAGAACTATGGCTACACCTTC.

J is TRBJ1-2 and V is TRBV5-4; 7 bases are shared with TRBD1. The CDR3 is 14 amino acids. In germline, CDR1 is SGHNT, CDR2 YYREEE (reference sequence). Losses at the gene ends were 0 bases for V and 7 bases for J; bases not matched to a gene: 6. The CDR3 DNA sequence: TGTGCCAGCAGCTTGGACAGGGGAGGACTTGGCTACACCTTC. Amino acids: CASSLDRGGLGYTF.

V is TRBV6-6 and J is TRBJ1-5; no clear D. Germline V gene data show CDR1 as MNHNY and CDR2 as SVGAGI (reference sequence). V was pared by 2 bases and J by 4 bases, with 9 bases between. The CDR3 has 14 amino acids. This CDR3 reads CASSYGGWNQPQHF. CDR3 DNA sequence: TGTGCCAGCAGTTACGGAGGGTGGAATCAGCCCCAGCATTTT.

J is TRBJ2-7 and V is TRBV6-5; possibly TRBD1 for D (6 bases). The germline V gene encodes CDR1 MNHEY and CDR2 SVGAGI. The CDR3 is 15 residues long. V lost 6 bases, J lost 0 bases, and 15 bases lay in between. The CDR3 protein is CASSRDTVGSYEQYF. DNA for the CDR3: TGTGCCAGCAGCCGGGACACCGTTGGCTCCTACGAGCAGTACTTC.

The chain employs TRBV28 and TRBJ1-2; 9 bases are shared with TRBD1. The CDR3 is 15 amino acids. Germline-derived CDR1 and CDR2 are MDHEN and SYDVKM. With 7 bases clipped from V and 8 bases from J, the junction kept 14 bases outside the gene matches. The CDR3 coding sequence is TGTGCCAGCAACCTCCCGGGACAGGGTGGTATGGGCTACACCTTC. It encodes CASNLPGQGGMGYTF.

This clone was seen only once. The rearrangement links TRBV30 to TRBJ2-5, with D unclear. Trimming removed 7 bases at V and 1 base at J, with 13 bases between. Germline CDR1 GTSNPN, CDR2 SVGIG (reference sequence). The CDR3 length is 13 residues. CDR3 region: CAYAVLTQETQYF. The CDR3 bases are TGTGCCTATGCGGTCCTTACCCAAGAGACCCAGTACTTC.

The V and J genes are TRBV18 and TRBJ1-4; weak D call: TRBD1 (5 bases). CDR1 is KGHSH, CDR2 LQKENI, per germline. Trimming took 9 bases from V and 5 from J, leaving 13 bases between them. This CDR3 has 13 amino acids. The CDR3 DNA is TGTGCCAGTACCGACAGTAGGAATGAAAAACTGTTTTTT. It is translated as CASTDSRNEKLFF.

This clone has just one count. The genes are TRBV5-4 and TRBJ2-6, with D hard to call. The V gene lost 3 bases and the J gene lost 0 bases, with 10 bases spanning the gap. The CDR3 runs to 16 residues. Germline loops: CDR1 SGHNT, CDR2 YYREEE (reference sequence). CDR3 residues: CASSSGRFSGANVLTF. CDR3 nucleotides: TGTGCCAGCAGCTCAGGCAGATTCTCTGGGGCCAACGTCCTGACTTTC.

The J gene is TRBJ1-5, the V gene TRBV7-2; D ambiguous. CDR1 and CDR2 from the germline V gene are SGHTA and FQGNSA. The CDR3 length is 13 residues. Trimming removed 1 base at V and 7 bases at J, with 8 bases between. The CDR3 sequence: CASSLVVYQPQHF. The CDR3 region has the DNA TGTGCCAGCAGCTTAGTTGTATACCAGCCCCAGCATTTT.

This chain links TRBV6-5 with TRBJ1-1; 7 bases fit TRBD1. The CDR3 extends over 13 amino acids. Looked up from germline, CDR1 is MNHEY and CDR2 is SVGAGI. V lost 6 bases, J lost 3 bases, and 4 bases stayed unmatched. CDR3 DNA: TGTGCCAGCAGACAGGGGCCCTACACTGAAGCTTTCTTT. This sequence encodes CASRQGPYTEAFF.

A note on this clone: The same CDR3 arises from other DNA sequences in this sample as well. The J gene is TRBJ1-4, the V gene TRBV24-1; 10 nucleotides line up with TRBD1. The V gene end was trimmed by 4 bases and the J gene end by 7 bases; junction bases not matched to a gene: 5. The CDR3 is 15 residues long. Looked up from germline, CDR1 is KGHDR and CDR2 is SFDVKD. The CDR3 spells CATSDTGQGSEKLFF. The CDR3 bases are TGTGCCACCAGTGACACGGGACAGGGGAGTGAAAAACTGTTTTTT.

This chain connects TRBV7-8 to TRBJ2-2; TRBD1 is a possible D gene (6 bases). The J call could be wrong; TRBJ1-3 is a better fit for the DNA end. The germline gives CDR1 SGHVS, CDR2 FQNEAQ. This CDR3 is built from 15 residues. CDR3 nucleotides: TGTGCCAGCAGCTTCGGCAGGGGTACTGGAAACACCATATATTTT. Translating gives CASSFGRGTGNTIYF.